A single TCR beta chain is shown here with its context. Its antigen remains undetermined. It has no much larger one-base neighbor in the sample; base qualities were not kept. This record belongs to a study of blood T cell repertoires in COVID-19 (dated by TCRdb to about 2020). For the wider study: Collaborator samples came from the United States, Italy and Spain and covered acute and convalescent phases of COVID-19. The repertoires were released in a freely available public database meant as a resource for research on the immune response to SARS-CoV-2. HLA class I and class II types, where available, came from metadata supplied by the sample provider rather than from assay-based typing. Samples were obtained from the ongoing ImmuneRACE study (first 160 participants) and from some 1,300 subjects provided by 6 global collaborators. The prospective study material was composed of cDNA or gDNA derived from T cells, B-cell-depleted T cells, or PBMCs. The dataset comprised deeply sampled blood TCRbeta repertoires from subjects exposed to, actively infected with, or recovered from COVID-19. A de-identified subject ID, COVID-19 status, age in years and sex were almost always included in the sample metadata. The paper's findings and limits, for the study overall: Clinical and demographic metadata were provided uncurated, with the amount varying by source and participant.

CDR1 and CDR2 (MNHNS, SASEGT) derive from the germline V gene. The CDR3 runs 17 amino acids, cysteine and phenylalanine included. Just the 51-base CDR3 DNA is kept, in frame starting at base 1. V lost 0 bases and J lost 0 bases, and the count of bases not matched to a germline gene is 4. TCRbeta CDR3 regions were amplified from genomic DNA by means of the immunoSEQ Assay, a bias-controlled multiplex PCR. As for the original processing: The number of nucleated cells in each sample was estimated by amplification of reference gene primers within the assay. Sequence reads were collapsed and filtered to measure the absolute abundance of every unique TCRbeta CDR3 rearrangement. For each sample, productive Simpson clonality was calculated as the square root of Simpson's diversity index over productive rearrangements. TCRdb took over this immuneACCESS table, retaining in-frame rearrangements with V and J assigned. Such tables are incomplete; in checked studies, under half of the missing clones stem from an unresolved V gene, and the remainder is unexplained. That table supplies the V and J calls and clone size; D and trimming were determined from the DNA. The sample includes approximately 96,000 clones, with 90% observed a single time. Clones ranked in the top ten supply over 1.5% of the sample.

Whole blood was collected in K2EDTA tubes by collaborating institutions according to the institutions' own protocols. For TCRbeta analysis, collaborator samples were shipped as frozen whole blood, as isolated PBMCs, or as DNA extracted from either sample type. The sequenced sample was peripheral blood. This chain joins TRBV6-1 to TRBJ1-5; TRBD1 aligns with 8 central bases. This TCR derives from a man aged 60 to 75 with acute or convalescent COVID-19. The sequenced DNA: TGTGCCAGCAGTGAAGCGGAGGACAGGGATAGCAATCAGCCCCAGCATTTT. This is translated as CASSEAEDRDSNQPQHF.